The clone carrying this T cell receptor (beta chain) was recorded at least ten times. Its antigen remains unidentified. Amplified TCR beta CDR3 regions derived from RNA transcripts. In the first-round RT-PCR of the TCR CDR3, the HTBI primer set was used. TCRdb re-analysed the multiplex PCR reads in MiXCR, keeping a single row per CDR3 protein. The sample lists about 620,000 distinct CDR3 sequences, roughly 16% seen once, with 3.8% in the top ten. The data were obtained in a study of T cells in Graves' hyperthyroidism and ophthalmopathy. Findings and caveats of the study: A median around 5.9 months before onset, the model predicted ophthalmopathy. Appearing also in blood were most of the thyroid clonotypes expanded above 0.001.

Trimming took 0 bases from V and 6 from J; bases not matched to a gene: 7. This CDR3 contains 15 residues. CDR1 DFQATT and CDR2 SNEGSKA come from the germline V gene (reference sequence). Graves' hyperthyroidism showing no ophthalmopathy progression within 18 months was considered stable. Each diagnosis drew on symptoms, thyroxine, TRAb, thyroid ultrasound and orbital computed tomography findings. This receptor was obtained from a woman in her 30s with Graves' hyperthyroidism. The V call is TRBV20-1, the J call TRBJ1-5; 8 bases agree with TRBD1. Sequencing was done on a sample of blood. In DNA form, the CDR3 reads TGCAGTGCTAGAGATAGAACAGGGGGGATTCAGCCCCAGCATTTT. It yields the protein CSARDRTGGIQPQHF.